This TCR beta chain emerged from a study of blood T cells in healthy people across ages. The germline gives CDR1 LGHNA, CDR2 YNFKEQ. V gave up 0 bases and J gave up 8 bases, with 13 bases separating them. This CDR3 contains 15 residues. A sample-barcoded 5' primer and a J-beta primer mix were used in a second PCR of roughly 7 to 11 cycles. Each CDR3 protein is one row after TCRdb ran MiXCR on the 5' RACE reads. The table shows 700,000 to 900,000 distinct CDR3 sequences, with roughly 24% occurring only once. These data were likewise used in another study, on T cells of mothers and their children.

This receptor was obtained from a boy aged 5-17 years in good health. Sequences were obtained from blood. The chain links TRBV4-2 to TRBJ1-4, with a weak D call TRBD1 (5 bases). The CDR3 protein is CASSQDGGGGEKLFF. DNA for the CDR3: TGTGCCAGCAGCCAAGATGGCGGGGGAGGGGAAAAACTGTTTTTT.